The TCR beta chain described here comes from a study of T cell responses to AZD1222 COVID-19 vaccine. Study-level results: Along spike, vaccine-associated CD4 TCRs were found throughout, with dominance at 160-218 and 743-854. A mostly white British donor set with more females was recruited, and clonal diversity was possibly underestimated.

Germline loops: CDR1 SGHTA, CDR2 FQGTGA. The V gene end was trimmed by 5 bases and the J gene end by 4 bases; junction bases not matched to a gene: 5. This CDR3 has 13 residues. On this clone itself: Antigen specificity is unknown.

Clones were sequenced by immunoSEQ multiplex PCR, and TCRdb holds only the in-frame ones, with some missing. The profile shows approximately 150,000 clones, 90% of them singletons. Sample: peripheral blood, taken on day 0 of AZD1222 vaccination. This chain links TRBV7-3 with TRBJ2-7, with 7 nucleotides matching TRBD2. The clonotype comes from an adult in good health. This CDR3 is CASSRGGKYEQYF. CDR3 sequence (DNA): TGTGCCAGCAGCCGCGGGGGAAAATACGAGCAGTACTTC.